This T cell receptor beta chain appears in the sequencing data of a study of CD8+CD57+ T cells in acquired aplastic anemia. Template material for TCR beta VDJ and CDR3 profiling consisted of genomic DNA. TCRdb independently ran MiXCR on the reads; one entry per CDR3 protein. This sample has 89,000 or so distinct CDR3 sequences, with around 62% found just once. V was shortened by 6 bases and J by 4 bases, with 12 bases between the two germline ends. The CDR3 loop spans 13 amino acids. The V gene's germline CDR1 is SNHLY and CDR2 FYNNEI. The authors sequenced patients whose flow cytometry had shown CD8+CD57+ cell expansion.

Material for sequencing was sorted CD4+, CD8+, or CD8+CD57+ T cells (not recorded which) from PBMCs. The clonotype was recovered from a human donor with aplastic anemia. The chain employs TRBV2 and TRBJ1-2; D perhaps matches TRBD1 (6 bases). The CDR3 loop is CASRVTGIYGYTF. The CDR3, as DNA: TGTGCCAGCAGGGTTACAGGGATCTATGGCTACACCTTC.